The subject of this entry is one T cell receptor beta chain. Its antigen is as yet unknown. A much bigger clone sits one base away, suggesting this may be a read error. The record originates from a study of regulatory T cells in long-lasting Graves disease. Study results and caveats: More public clonotypes were shared by persistent patients (2,741) than by new patients (about 1,000). Persistent Graves' cases showed lower TCR diversity than newly diagnosed cases.

Relying on iRepertoire HTBI primers and Arm-PCR of CDR3 regions, the team built TCR beta libraries. TCRdb recomputed calls from the multiplex PCR reads with MiXCR, one row per CDR3 protein. The sample holds roughly 560,000 distinct CDR3 sequences, 16% seen once. Regarding time point: newly diagnosed GD, antithyroid drugs for less than 3 months. PBMC-derived RNA was used for the TCR library. These records were also assigned to another study, of T cells in Graves' hyperthyroidism and ophthalmopathy. That paper states: The study defined stable Graves' hyperthyroidism as no ophthalmopathy progression within 18 months. Most clonotypes expanded in the thyroid (above 0.001) were also present in blood.

The sequenced sample was peripheral blood mononuclear cells (PBMCs), obtained at new diagnosis, from a patient treated with antithyroid drugs. This receptor was identified in a woman between 40 and 65 years old with Graves disease.

CDR3 in amino acids: CASRQEGPHYGYTF. Written as DNA, the CDR3 is TGTGCCAGCAGACAAGAGGGACCGCACTATGGCTACACCTTC. The rearrangement joins TRBV3-1 to TRBJ1-2, with D tentatively TRBD1 (5 bases). Germline CDR1 LGHDT, CDR2 YNNKEL (reference sequence). The CDR3 runs to 14 residues.